The 10 T cell receptor beta chains listed next were all sequenced from one sample in a study of beta chain features in type 1 diabetes. The study, taken as a whole, reports: TCRB CDR3s from Type 1 diabetes patients were moderately but significantly shorter in all four CD4+ subsets.

Their antigens remain unidentified. cDNA synthesis used the whole RNA isolate, giving expressed TCRB sequences. TCRdb's table, derived via immunoSEQ multiplex PCR, lists solely in-frame clones and lacks some. The repertoire includes some 140,000 clones, roughly 10% of them detected once, and about 0.7% sits in the top ten. Sequenced: central memory CD4+ T cells from blood. The receptors here all came from a man aged 30 to 45 with type 1 diabetes.

There are a few counts of this clone. This rearrangement joins TRBV11-2 to TRBJ2-7, with 7 bases lining up with TRBD1. Germline-derived CDR1 and CDR2 are SGHAT and FQNNGV. J gave up 4 bases and V 3 bases, and 3 bases lay outside the gene matches. The CDR3 is made up of 13 amino acids. The DNA for the CDR3 is TGTGCCAGCAGCTTTACAGGGGTGTACGAGCAGTACTTC. Translating gives CASSFTGVYEQYF.

The chain links TRBV19 to TRBJ2-5, with a weak D call TRBD2 (5 bases). Trimming took 4 bases from V and 5 from J, leaving 8 bases between them. Germline assignment: CDR1 LNHDA and CDR2 SQIVND (reference sequence). The CDR3 has 12 amino acids. The DNA for the CDR3 is TGTGCCAGTAGTACACGAGGGGAGACCCAGTACTTC. The encoded protein is CASSTRGETQYF.

This clone occurred a few times. The genes are TRBV27 and TRBJ2-7; the match to TRBD1 covers 9 bases. The CDR3 is 14 amino acids. J lost 2 bases, V lost 10 bases, and 9 bases had no gene match. The germline V gene has CDR1 MNHEY and CDR2 SMNVEV (reference sequence). The CDR3 region is CATRIRDRAYEQYF. DNA for the CDR3: TGTGCCACCCGCATTCGGGACAGGGCCTACGAGCAGTACTTC.

This clone was seen only a few times. The chain has TRBV28 and TRBJ2-3, with TRBD2 matching over 11 bases. There are 15 residues in the CDR3. After removal of 8 bases from V and 7 bases from J, the junction contained 11 bases not matched to a gene. Per germline, CDR1 MDHEN and CDR2 SYDVKM. The DNA of the CDR3 is TGTGCCAGCGGGTCTTCTAGCGGGGGGACTTATACGCAGTATTTT. Residues: CASGSSSGGTYTQYF.

This clone has a handful of counts. The chain links TRBV11-2 to TRBJ1-3; tentatively, D is TRBD1 (6 bases). CDR3 size: 17 residues. V lost 5 bases to trimming and J lost 4 bases, with 21 bases between them. Per the germline V gene, CDR1 is SGHAT and CDR2 is FQNNGV. The CDR3 reads CASSPLIMGAGGNTIYF. CDR3 nucleotides: TGTGCCAGCAGCCCCCTGATTATGGGGGCAGGAGGAAACACCATATATTTT.

V is TRBV10-1 and J is TRBJ1-1; D is undetermined. V was cut by 6 bases and J by 4 bases, with 12 bases left in between. The germline V gene has CDR1 WNHNN and CDR2 SYGVQD (reference sequence). The length of the CDR3 is 13 residues. CDR3 bases: TGCGCCAGCAGCAAAGAGAGGAGCACTGAAGCTTTCTTT. Translation: CASSKERSTEAFF.

This clone has just a few counts. This rearrangement joins TRBV7-9 to TRBJ1-5; D is perhaps TRBD1 (6 bases). With 5 bases removed from V and 4 bases from J, the gap between germline ends came to 9 bases. CDR3 length: 13 residues. Germline assignment: CDR1 SEHNR and CDR2 FQNEAQ (reference sequence). The CDR3 spells CASSRQENQPQHF. The CDR3 nucleotides are TGTGCCAGCAGCCGACAGGAAAATCAGCCCCAGCATTTT.

The rearrangement uses TRBV7-2 and TRBJ2-1, with D possibly TRBD1 on 5 matching bases. The length of the CDR3 is 14 residues. Between the trimmed V and J ends, which lost 2 bases and 4 bases, there was a span of 9 bases. Looked up from germline, CDR1 is SGHTA and CDR2 is FQGNSA. The CDR3 DNA reads TGTGCCAGCAGCTTATACAAGGGGTACAATGAGCAGTTCTTC. Amino acids: CASSLYKGYNEQFF.

This clone was observed a few times. The rearrangement joins TRBV5-1 to TRBJ1-1; 10 bases line up with TRBD1. The germline V gene has CDR1 SGHRS and CDR2 YFSETQ. V lost 3 bases, J lost 11 bases, and 13 bases stayed unmatched. This CDR3 is built from 15 residues. CDR3 loop: CASSSGGQGLTGAFF. Written as DNA, the CDR3 is TGCGCCAGCAGCTCGGGGGGACAGGGGCTAACGGGGGCTTTCTTT.

This clone has just a few counts. V and J are TRBV25-1 and TRBJ2-7, with TRBD1 as a possible D gene (6 bases). Germline assignment: CDR1 MGHDK and CDR2 SYGVNS. V lost 3 bases, J lost 6 bases, and 12 bases lay in between. This CDR3 is 13 amino acids long. The CDR3 loop is CASSDRGYSEQYF. The CDR3 DNA is TGTGCCAGCAGTGACAGGGGTTATAGCGAGCAGTACTTC.